The clone carrying this TCR beta chain was recorded at least ten times. The data were taken from a study of patients and donors after allogeneic stem cell transplantation. TCRdb redid the calling of the RT-PCR reads with MiXCR, one entry per CDR3 protein. The sample has about a million distinct CDR3 sequences; roughly 18% are singletons. This TCR derives from a human donor who was either an allogeneic HSCT recipient or a stem cell or donor lymphocyte infusion donor (not recorded which). It is not recorded whose cells these are; they may come from a transplant donor. Sequencing was done on a sample of blood, either unsorted or a sorted T cell fraction (not recorded which).

The CDR3 reads CASSLQQNEQFF. Here the CDR3 DNA reads TGTGCCAGCAGTTTACAGCAGAATGAGCAGTTCTTC. The chain recombines TRBV27 with TRBJ2-1; D unclear. Germline V gives CDR1 MNHEY, CDR2 SMNVEV (reference sequence). The CDR3 extends over 12 amino acids. V was pared by 2 bases and J by 7 bases, with 6 bases between.